These 26 T cell receptor beta chains came from one sample sequenced in a study of molecular identifiers for immune sequencing clone quantification. Via MiXCR, TCRdb re-called the PCR reads, giving one row per CDR3 protein. The sample has about 640,000 distinct CDR3 sequences; about 20% are singletons. Material: naive CD8+ T cells from blood, with Jurkat cell RNA spiked in. Subset given: FACS-sorted CD8+CD4-CCR7+CD45RA+ naive T cells. Receptors originate from a human donor in good health. Some libraries in this study had Jurkat cell RNA spiked in.

This clonotype came up many times. The rearrangement joins TRBV29-1 to TRBJ2-2; TRBD2 is a possible D gene (5 bases). Germline CDR1 and CDR2: SQVTM and ANQGSEA. Between the trimmed V and J ends, which lost 4 bases and 2 bases, there was a span of 14 bases. The CDR3 is made up of 15 amino acids. The DNA of the CDR3 is TGCAGCGTTGGAGGAGGCCTAATCAACACCGGGGAGCTGTTTTTT. Translation: CSVGGGLINTGELFF.

This clonotype occurred many times. The V call is TRBV9, the J call TRBJ2-2; weak D call: TRBD2 (5 bases). Germline values: CDR1 SGDLS, CDR2 YYNGEE. CDR3 length: 14 residues. Trimming shortened V by 0 bases and J by 5 bases, and 8 bases separated the two germline ends. The CDR3 DNA reads TGTGCCAGCAGCGTAGGGAGAGGGACCGGGGAGCTGTTTTTT. Translating gives CASSVGRGTGELFF.

This clonotype was observed many times. The chain combines TRBV13 with TRBJ2-1; no reliable D call. Germline CDR1 is PRHDT and CDR2 is FYEKMQ (reference sequence). V was shortened by 5 bases and J by 6 bases, with 11 bases between the two germline ends. The CDR3 covers 13 residues. CDR3 residues: CASSARHFNEQFF. The CDR3 DNA reads TGTGCCAGCAGCGCCCGACATTTCAATGAGCAGTTCTTC.

This clonotype was found many times. The rearrangement joins TRBV7-9 to TRBJ2-7, with a tentative D call TRBD1 (6 bases). This CDR3 is built from 14 residues. The V end lost 5 bases, the J end lost 0 bases, and 11 bases lay between the germline ends. Germline-derived CDR1 and CDR2 are SEHNR and FQNEAQ (reference sequence). CDR3 sequence: CASSRWDISYEQYF. The CDR3, as DNA: TGTGCCAGCAGCCGATGGGACATCTCCTACGAGCAGTACTTC.

The DNA of the CDR3 is TGCGCCAGCAGCCAGAGTACAGGGTTTGGAGAGACCCAGTACTTC. Translation gives CASSQSTGFGETQYF. The chain recombines TRBV4-3 with TRBJ2-5; maybe TRBD1 (6 bases). This CDR3 region has 15 residues. CDR1 and CDR2 (germline): LGHNA, YSLEER. Between the trimmed V and J ends, which lost 3 bases and 4 bases, there was a span of 15 bases.

The sample holds many counts of this clonotype. The chain combines TRBV5-6 with TRBJ1-1; D remains unclear. The CDR3 runs 14 residues. Germline assignment: CDR1 SGHDT and CDR2 YYEEEE. Trimming stripped 2 bases from V and 0 bases from J, with 8 bases between. The chain's CDR3 is CASSFGIMNTEAFF. DNA for the CDR3: TGTGCCAGCAGCTTCGGTATTATGAACACTGAAGCTTTCTTT.

This clonotype turned up a few times. Possible read error: a much larger clone is one base away. The genes are TRBV7-9 and TRBJ1-4, with D unclear. The CDR3 loop spans 16 amino acids. Germline assignment: CDR1 SEHNR and CDR2 FQNEAQ (reference sequence). With 5 bases removed from V and 3 bases from J, the gap between germline ends came to 16 bases. The CDR3 sequence is CASSQADPDPNEKLFF. The CDR3 region has the DNA TGTGCCAGCAGCCAGGCCGACCCCGACCCTAATGAAAAACTGTTTTTT.

This clonotype was found many times. The V call is TRBV5-1, the J call TRBJ2-3; 8 nucleotides agree with TRBD1. The length of the CDR3 is 14 residues. In germline, CDR1 is SGHRS, CDR2 YFSETQ. V shed 5 bases, J shed 6 bases, and the junction held 8 bases outside the gene matches. CDR3 amino acids: CASRPGQGFDTQYF. In DNA, the CDR3 is TGCGCCAGCAGACCAGGACAGGGATTCGATACGCAGTATTTT.

This clonotype was seen many times. The J gene is TRBJ2-7, the V gene TRBV12-3 or TRBV12-4; no reliable D call. Between the trimmed V and J ends, which lost 6 bases and 0 bases, there was a span of 18 bases. CDR3 size: 16 residues. The CDR3 reads CASSPQPGRYSYEQYF. In DNA form, the CDR3 reads TGTGCCAGCAGCCCTCAACCCGGGCGATACTCCTACGAGCAGTACTTC.

This clonotype was seen at least ten times. The gene calls are TRBV6-6 and TRBJ2-7; D perhaps matches TRBD1 (6 bases). Germline V gene lookup returns CDR1 MNHNY and CDR2 SVGAGI (reference sequence). CDR3 length: 13 amino acids. Trimming cost V 6 bases and J 1 base, with 10 bases left between them. CDR3 sequence: CASRPDRSYEQYF. The CDR3 DNA sequence: TGTGCCAGCAGACCGGACAGATCCTACGAGCAGTACTTC.

A note on this clonotype: No conserved phenylalanine or tryptophan is present at the end of the CDR3, so a read error is the likely explanation. The chain links TRBV5-1 to TRBJ2-7; D remains unclear. The CDR3 has 13 amino acids. Looked up from germline, CDR1 is SGHRS and CDR2 is YFSETQ. The CDR3 is CASSLGSNYEQYS. The CDR3 DNA is TGCGCCAGCAGTTTGGGGTCCAACTACGAGCAGTACTCC.

With respect to this clonotype: This may stem from a read error, because a much larger clone lies one nucleotide away. The chain has TRBV6-5 and TRBJ2-3; no clear D gene. The CDR3 has 14 amino acids. CDR1 MNHEY and CDR2 SVGAGI come from the germline V gene. V gave up 4 bases and J gave up 6 bases, with 14 bases separating them. CDR3 nucleotide sequence: TGTGCCAGCAGTTCCCTCGGCCGTCCGGATACGCAGTATTTT. This gives the protein CASSSLGRPDTQYF.

This clonotype has ten or more counts. This rearrangement joins TRBV7-9 to TRBJ1-6; TRBD1 might be the D (6 bases). This CDR3 spans 16 amino acids. Trimming removed 1 base from V and 10 bases from J, with 17 bases in between. The V gene's germline CDR1 is SEHNR and CDR2 FQNEAQ (reference sequence). The CDR3 protein is CASSLDDRIAESPLHF. The CDR3 DNA is TGTGCCAGCAGCTTAGATGACAGGATCGCTGAGTCACCCCTCCACTTT.

The chain has TRBV4-1 and TRBJ1-2; TRBD1 might be the D (5 bases). The CDR3 spans 13 residues. V lost 4 bases to trimming and J lost 2 bases, with 8 bases between them. Germline loops: CDR1 MGHRA, CDR2 YSYEKL. The CDR3 is CASSRDRNYGYTF. The CDR3 bases are TGCGCCAGCAGCCGTGACAGAAACTATGGCTACACCTTC.

This clonotype was counted ten times or more. The gene calls are TRBV19 and TRBJ2-3; 10 nucleotides agree with TRBD1. Per germline, CDR1 LNHDA and CDR2 SQIVND (reference sequence). V was clipped by 6 bases and J by 7 bases; unmatched bases: 10. The CDR3 consists of 15 residues. The CDR3 spells CASRVSTGGENTQYF. The CDR3 DNA is TGTGCCAGTAGAGTTTCGACAGGGGGCGAGAATACGCAGTATTTT.

This clonotype was counted ten times or more. The chain is built from TRBV5-1 and TRBJ1-1; TRBD1 matches 7 bases. Unmatched junction bases numbered 7, after V lost 0 bases and J lost 5 bases. The CDR3 has 15 amino acids. CDR1 and CDR2 from the germline V gene are SGHRS and YFSETQ. The CDR3, as DNA: TGCGCCAGCAGCTTGGTGGGCAGGGGGTTTACTGAAGCTTTCTTT. Amino acids: CASSLVGRGFTEAFF.

In regard to this clonotype: The junction does not match germline at one end; this may be a read error. The chain links TRBV12-3 or TRBV12-4 to TRBJ2-5; D uncertain. The CDR3 has 13 residues. CDR3 bases: TGTGCCAGCAGTTTAATGGCCCAAGAGACCAAGTACTTC. Its protein product is CASSLMAQETKYF.

Ten or more counts support this clonotype. The chain recombines TRBV7-2 with TRBJ2-7, with 11 nucleotides matching TRBD2. Germline CDR1 is SGHTA and CDR2 is FQGNSA. The V segment lost 3 bases and the J segment 3 bases; nucleotides outside the gene matches: 4. This CDR3 has 15 residues. In nucleotides, the CDR3 is TGTGCCAGCAGCTTTGGTCTAGCGGGGGGCTACGAGCAGTACTTC. Protein sequence: CASSFGLAGGYEQYF.

This clonotype was found many times. The J gene is TRBJ2-3, the V gene TRBV5-1; TRBD2 agrees at 10 bases. The germline V gene has CDR1 SGHRS and CDR2 YFSETQ. J lost 3 bases, V lost 3 bases, and 4 bases had no gene match. CDR3 length: 15 residues. Written as DNA, the CDR3 is TGCGCCAGCAGCTCCGGGACTAGCGAGACAGATACGCAGTATTTT. Translation: CASSSGTSETDTQYF.

The chain couples TRBV12-3 or TRBV12-4 to TRBJ2-5; perhaps TRBD2 as D (6 bases). Trimming removed 0 bases from V and 5 bases from J, with 10 bases in between. The CDR3 covers 14 residues. The CDR3 region is CASSLARGGETQYF. CDR3 nucleotide sequence: TGTGCCAGCAGTTTAGCGCGCGGAGGGGAGACCCAGTACTTC.

The table lists this clonotype with many counts. The V and J genes are TRBV20-1 and TRBJ2-5; possible D gene TRBD1, 6 bases. The CDR3 contains 15 residues. V gave up 0 bases and J gave up 2 bases, with 13 bases separating them. The germline V gene has CDR1 DFQATT and CDR2 SNEGSKA (reference sequence). The CDR3 DNA sequence: TGCAGTGCTAGAGATCTGGGGGCGGAGCAAGAGACCCAGTACTTC. It encodes CSARDLGAEQETQYF.

The rearrangement joins TRBV7-9 to TRBJ1-3; D is ambiguous. Per the germline V gene, CDR1 is SEHNR and CDR2 is FQNEAQ (reference sequence). This CDR3 spans 13 amino acids. The V end lost 1 base, the J end lost 8 bases, and 9 bases lay between the germline ends. The CDR3 sequence: CASSLGHWDTIYF. The CDR3 coding sequence is TGTGCCAGCAGCTTAGGACATTGGGACACCATATATTTT.

There are many counts of this clonotype. The J gene is TRBJ2-2, the V gene TRBV3-1, with D unclear. Trimming left V 5 bases short and J 1 base short, with 5 bases between. From germline, CDR1 is LGHDT and CDR2 YNNKEL (reference sequence). The CDR3 consists of 13 residues. The CDR3 loop reads CASSAGNTGELFF. The CDR3 nucleotides read TGTGCCAGCAGCGCCGGGAACACCGGGGAGCTGTTTTTT.

This clonotype was observed at least ten times. V usage is TRBV5-1 and J usage is TRBJ2-7, with 7 bases matching TRBD2. The CDR3 runs 15 residues. Trimming at V came to 4 bases and at J to 2 bases, leaving 9 bases not matched to a gene. The germline V gene encodes CDR1 SGHRS and CDR2 YFSETQ. This CDR3 is CASSPRGELPYEQYF. DNA of the CDR3: TGCGCCAGCAGCCCCCGGGGGGAGCTTCCCTACGAGCAGTACTTC.

As regards this clonotype: This may be a read error: a much more frequent sequence differs by one nucleotide. The rearrangement joins TRBV7-9 to TRBJ2-2; D is perhaps TRBD2 (5 bases). CDR3 length equals 18 residues. The germline V gene has CDR1 SEHNR and CDR2 FQNEAQ (reference sequence). Here the CDR3 DNA reads TGTGCCAGCAGCGATTTTACAGAACCGGGATATTACACCGGGGAGCTGTCTTTT. It translates to CASSDFTEPGYYTGELSF.

This clonotype was seen ten or more times. The CDR3 DNA reads as TGTGCCAGCAGCTTATTAGGGGTCACCACTGAAGCTTTCTTT. Translated, it gives CASSLLGVTTEAFF. V is TRBV7-9 and J is TRBJ1-1; tentatively, D is TRBD1 (5 bases). The CDR3 consists of 14 residues. Germline values: CDR1 SEHNR, CDR2 FQNEAQ (reference sequence). With 2 bases removed from V and 4 bases from J, the gap between germline ends came to 11 bases.